A selection of T cell receptor beta chains follows, all from one sample in a study of glioma-infiltrating T cells. TCRdb reprocessed the multiplex PCR reads via MiXCR and lists one record per CDR3 protein. This sample has about 190,000 distinct CDR3 sequences, with 30% to 40% found just once. The sequenced material came from glioma tissue, nonneoplastic brain tissue, or PBMCs (not recorded which). All receptors derive from a human donor with low-grade glioma or glioblastoma, undergoing nonglioma brain surgery, or in good health (not recorded which). Both conserved end residues are part of each CDR3. A D gene is named only where the DNA matches it firmly. Size is omitted from some rows. Given values are once, few, many or a class for expanded clones.

>TRBV27|TRBJ2-7|many|NA
CASKTGSYEQYF
TGTGCCAGCAAAACTGGCTCCTACGAGCAGTACTTC
>TRBV18|TRBJ2-2|NA|TRBD1
CASSSTRDRGTTGELFF
TGTGCCAGCTCTTCGACTCGGGACAGGGGTACCACCGGGGAGCTGTTTTTT
>TRBV7-2|TRBJ1-1|many|NA
CASSLGPGNTEAFF
TGTGCCAGCAGCTTAGGTCCGGGGAACACTGAAGCTTTCTTT
>TRBV4-2|TRBJ1-5|many|NA
CASSQDGQGAQHF
TGTGCCAGCAGCCAAGATGGCCAAGGGGCCCAGCATTTT
>TRBV7-2|TRBJ2-1|NA|NA
CASSLGGVMEEQFF
TGTGCCAGCAGCTTAGGCGGGGTAATGGAAGAGCAGTTCTTC
>TRBV9|TRBJ1-3|NA|TRBD1
CASSGRQGAAGNTIYF
TGTGCCAGCAGCGGTAGACAGGGGGCGGCTGGAAACACCATATATTTT
>TRBV27|TRBJ2-3|many|NA
CASSLSVGSPSTDTQYF
TGTGCCAGCAGTTTATCGGTAGGGTCCCCTAGCACAGATACGCAGTATTTT
>TRBV7-8|TRBJ1-2|NA|NA
CASSLGAGVDGYTF
TGTGCCAGCAGCTTAGGAGCAGGCGTGGATGGCTACACCTTC
>TRBV4-2|TRBJ2-7|once|TRBD2
CASSPGLAGSGEQYF
TGTGCCAGCAGCCCGGGACTAGCGGGGTCAGGAGAGCAGTACTTC
>TRBV27|TRBJ1-1|NA|TRBD1
CVSSVSGTGLLEAFF
TGTGTTAGCAGTGTCTCCGGGACAGGGCTGCTGGAAGCTTTCTTT
>TRBV15|TRBJ2-3|many|TRBD1
CATSRDRGPADTQYF
TGTGCCACCAGCAGAGACAGGGGGCCTGCAGATACGCAGTATTTT
>TRBV6-1|TRBJ2-7|many|TRBD1
CASSYRDRGFREQYF
TGTGCCAGCAGTTACCGTGACAGGGGGTTTCGCGAGCAGTACTTC
>TRBV27|TRBJ2-5|many|NA
CASSSSGWGQETQYF
TGTGCCAGCAGTTCCTCAGGCTGGGGGCAAGAGACCCAGTACTTC
>TRBV6-2/TRBV6-3|TRBJ2-3|many|NA
CASSFSLVRFNTDTQYF
TGTGCCAGCAGTTTCTCGCTAGTGCGGTTTAACACAGATACGCAGTATTTT
>TRBV20-1|TRBJ2-1|many|NA
CSASLRASYNEQFF
TGCAGTGCTAGCTTGCGGGCTTCCTACAATGAGCAGTTCTTC
>TRBV27|TRBJ2-1|NA|TRBD2
CASSTAGYYNEQFF
TGTGCCAGCAGTACAGCGGGGTACTACAATGAGCAGTTCTTC
>TRBV24-1|TRBJ2-1|many|NA
CATSDSALGEQFF
TGTGCCACCAGTGATTCGGCTCTGGGTGAGCAGTTCTTC
>TRBV18|TRBJ2-1|many|TRBD1
CASSPPARGQGQNEQFF
TGTGCCAGCTCACCACCGGCACGGGGACAGGGGCAAAATGAGCAGTTCTTC
>TRBV3-1|TRBJ2-7|many|NA
CASSQANYEQYF
TGTGCCAGCAGCCAAGCCAACTACGAGCAGTACTTC
>TRBV19|TRBJ2-1|NA|NA
CASSIGEDPYNEQFF
TGTGCCAGTAGTATTGGGGAGGACCCCTACAATGAGCAGTTCTTC
>TRBV20-1|TRBJ1-1|NA|NA
CSAPPYEVYTEAFF
TGCAGTGCTCCGCCCTACGAAGTGTACACTGAAGCTTTCTTT
>TRBV24-1|TRBJ2-1|many|TRBD2
CATSDPSAGSYNEQFF
TGTGCCACCAGTGATCCGTCAGCGGGGTCCTACAATGAGCAGTTCTTC
>TRBV27|TRBJ1-5|many|NA
CASSLQGQPQHF
TGTGCCAGCAGTTTACAGGGCCAGCCCCAGCATTTT
>TRBV6-2/TRBV6-3|TRBJ2-7|NA|TRBD2
CAIRGMASGSRQGEQYF
TGTGCCATCAGAGGCATGGCTAGCGGGAGCCGTCAGGGAGAGCAGTACTTC
>TRBV3-1|TRBJ2-1|many|NA
CASSQDVQLFYNEQFF
TGTGCCAGCAGCCAAGACGTCCAGCTATTCTACAATGAGCAGTTCTTC
>TRBV24-1|TRBJ2-3|many|TRBD1
CATSDPTGSTDTQYF
TGTGCCACCAGTGATCCGACAGGGAGCACAGATACGCAGTATTTT
>TRBV18|TRBJ2-5|NA|NA
CASSPPSGYLETQYF
TGTGCCAGCTCACCACCCTCAGGGTATCTAGAGACCCAGTACTTC
>TRBV12-3/TRBV12-4|TRBJ1-5|many|NA
CASSSDGRSRAQHF
TGTGCCAGCAGTTCAGATGGGCGGTCCAGGGCCCAGCATTTT
>TRBV7-2|TRBJ2-1|many|NA
CASSLPGANNEQFF
TGTGCCAGCAGCTTACCGGGAGCGAACAATGAGCAGTTCTTC
>TRBV30|TRBJ2-1|NA|TRBD2
CAWRLAGGRNEQFF
TGTGCCTGGAGATTAGCGGGAGGACGCAATGAGCAGTTCTTC
>TRBV27|TRBJ2-7|NA|NA
CASSLSPFYSATYEQYF
TGTGCCAGCAGTCTCTCCCCCTTTTATAGCGCTACCTACGAGCAGTACTTC
>TRBV4-1|TRBJ2-7|NA|TRBD2
CASSAGLAGKVDEQYF
TGCGCCAGCAGCGCTGGACTAGCGGGAAAAGTCGACGAGCAGTACTTC
>TRBV4-2|TRBJ2-7|many|NA
CASSQEPATYEQYF
TGTGCCAGCAGCCAAGAACCAGCTACCTACGAGCAGTACTTC
>TRBV5-1|TRBJ1-1|many|NA
CASSPNLGSMNTEAFF
TGCGCCAGCAGCCCAAACTTAGGGAGCATGAACACTGAAGCTTTCTTT
>TRBV20-1|TRBJ2-3|NA|TRBD2
CSATGTSGSATDTQYF
TGCAGTGCAACCGGGACTAGCGGGAGTGCCACAGATACGCAGTATTTT
>TRBV11-1|TRBJ2-1|NA|NA
CASNQATRGTNNYNEQFF
TGCGCCAGCAACCAAGCCACAAGGGGGACTAATAACTACAATGAGCAGTTCTTC
>TRBV4-1|TRBJ2-7|NA|TRBD1
CASSQGEVAAGGREQYF
TGCGCCAGCAGCCAAGGAGAGGTCGCGGCAGGGGGCAGAGAGCAGTACTTC
>TRBV27|TRBJ2-5|many|TRBD1
CASKRDSATETQYF
TGTGCCAGCAAGAGGGACAGTGCTACAGAGACCCAGTACTTC
>TRBV30|TRBJ2-7|NA|NA
CAWNDGSSYEQYF
TGTGCCTGGAATGACGGGAGCTCCTACGAGCAGTACTTC
>TRBV4-3|TRBJ2-1|few|NA
CASRRETGAGHEQFF
TGCGCCAGCAGGAGGGAAACGGGAGCGGGTCATGAGCAGTTCTTC
>TRBV30|TRBJ2-1|NA|NA
CAWSRGAGEQFF
TGTGCCTGGAGTCGGGGGGCCGGTGAGCAGTTCTTC
>TRBV19|TRBJ1-5|many|TRBD1
CASSTTGASVNQPQHF
TGTGCCAGTAGTACTACAGGGGCATCCGTCAATCAGCCCCAGCATTTT